Listed below are T cell receptor beta chains from one sample, sequenced in a study of T cells expressing NK-cell markers. From its re-call of the 5' RACE reads, TCRdb lists each CDR3 protein once, without DNA. The table lists 300,000 to 450,000 distinct CDR3 sequences, with over 4% in the top ten. Sequencing input: blood T cells: a sorted CD56 or NKG2C T cell subset, CD4+ or CD8+ T cells, or bulk PBMC T cells (not recorded which). Receptor source: a man aged 18-70 years in good health. Each CDR3 is given with its conserved first and last residue. The order of the fields is J gene, V gene, CDR3 protein.

TRBJ1-5 | TRBV5-1 | CASSELGTGFFQPQHF
TRBJ2-7 | TRBV11-2 | CASSLGRVGTGKLYEQYF
TRBJ1-6 | TRBV2 | CASSLYNSPLHF
TRBJ2-2 | TRBV10-3 | CAIRTSSSANTGELFF
TRBJ2-3 | TRBV20-1 | CSAQRSDTQYF
TRBJ2-3 | TRBV29-1 | CSVGGTSGRTDTQYF
TRBJ2-7 | TRBV19 | CASSTGGPLYEQYF
TRBJ2-3 | TRBV5-6 | CASSIAGTSSTDTQYF
TRBJ1-1 | TRBV20-1 | CSASVRGGMNTEAFF
TRBJ2-1 | TRBV6-4 | CASSDFETSGVNEQFF
TRBJ1-3 | TRBV7-2 | CASSTGDSGNTIYF
TRBJ2-1 | TRBV4-1 | CASSQEGQGVYEQFF
TRBJ1-6 | TRBV5-6 | CASSHGQGKRVLHF
TRBJ2-7 | TRBV20-1 | CSARGSWGLGSYEQYF
TRBJ1-1 | TRBV12-3/TRBV12-4 | CASSLYRGPAFF
TRBJ2-7 | TRBV20-1 | CSAGRADYEQYF
TRBJ2-5 | TRBV5-1 | CASSLARLAGGATKETQYF
TRBJ1-4 | TRBV21-1 | CASSIQHPGRVNEKLFF
TRBJ2-1 | TRBV5-1 | CASSADGSSYNEQFF
TRBJ1-5 | TRBV13 | CASSFKARGGINQPQHF
TRBJ2-5 | TRBV5-1 | CASSLAYQLGAQYF
TRBJ2-1 | TRBV11-2 | CASTKGLAGGAEQFF
TRBJ2-7 | TRBV25-1 | CASGTRYEQYF
TRBJ2-2 | TRBV5-4 | CASSLARGGSGTGELFF
TRBJ2-5 | TRBV19 | CAASAGKLETQYF
TRBJ2-1 | TRBV7-6 | CASSGSGVAFF
TRBJ1-1 | TRBV3-1 | CASSQVAGVTEAFF
TRBJ1-5 | TRBV19 | CASTDRPKSNQPQHF
TRBJ1-1 | TRBV7-8 | CASSPKPGTGNTEAFF
TRBJ2-5 | TRBV7-2 | CASSYLAGGPRKTQYF
TRBJ2-2 | TRBV9 | CASSVVSSGRTGELFF
TRBJ2-5 | TRBV12-3/TRBV12-4 | CASSRQGSQETQYF
TRBJ2-7 | TRBV21-1 | CASSCTRDYEQYF
TRBJ1-6 | TRBV19 | CASSPSGWPYNSPLHF
TRBJ1-2 | TRBV28 | CASRETGGTGGYTF
TRBJ1-1 | TRBV7-9 | CASSDLRDRGGTEAFF
TRBJ1-1 | TRBV12-3/TRBV12-4 | CASSFGLNTEAFF
TRBJ2-5 | TRBV3-1 | CASSRRPGPETQYF
TRBJ1-2 | TRBV9 | CASSVDAGYGYTF
TRBJ1-1 | TRBV5-1 | CASSFVGDQGKSYF
TRBJ2-5 | TRBV27 | CASSPGDRAGETQYF
TRBJ2-7 | TRBV12-3/TRBV12-4 | CASSRRGALISHEQYF
TRBJ2-2 | TRBV9 | CASSVQGTGELFF
TRBJ1-4 | TRBV2 | CASRSGMGSTNEKLFF
TRBJ2-2 | TRBV20-1 | CSAPRGGSNTGELFF
TRBJ2-1 | TRBV6-5 | CASSYVSGRYNEQFF
TRBJ1-2 | TRBV6-1 | CASSPTDRVKGYTF
TRBJ2-5 | TRBV5-1 | CASRPGYQGARETQYF
TRBJ1-1 | TRBV10-3 | CAISDPRGQAFF
TRBJ1-2 | TRBV14 | CASSQFGAGYTF
TRBJ2-5 | TRBV5-1 | CASSLALSGGARFQEIQYF
TRBJ2-1 | TRBV23-1 | CASSQSGSGRANEQFF
TRBJ2-5 | TRBV7-8 | CASSPRTSGRQETQYF
TRBJ2-1 | TRBV20-1 | CSATGGGAGNEQFF
TRBJ2-1 | TRBV12-5 | CATGSGHKFYNEQFF
TRBJ2-1 | TRBV7-2 | CASSPRMNSYNEQFF
TRBJ2-1 | TRBV6-1 | CASILTDYNEQFF